The 27 T cell receptor beta chains below were found in one sample sequenced in a study of blood T cell repertoires in COVID-19. Clones were read by immunoSEQ multiplex PCR, and TCRdb kept only the in-frame ones, dropping some. The sample lists some 100,000 clones, 88% seen once, with around 2% in the top ten. The specimen sequenced was peripheral blood. The receptors derive from a man over 45 with COVID-19, enrolled during active disease.

The chain couples TRBV7-8 to TRBJ1-6, with 7 positions matching TRBD1. Germline lookup yields CDR1 SGHVS and CDR2 FQNEAQ. The CDR3 is made up of 16 amino acids. After removal of 5 bases from V and 6 bases from J, the junction contained 10 bases not matched to a gene. The CDR3 DNA sequence: TGTGCCAGCAGCCCAATCAAGGCAGGGGGTAATTCACCCCTCCACTTT. It is translated as CASSPIKAGGNSPLHF.

The chain is built from TRBV19 and TRBJ1-5; the D gene is possibly TRBD1 (5 bases). V was trimmed by 7 bases and J by 9 bases, leaving 16 bases between them. The V gene's germline CDR1 is LNHDA and CDR2 SQIVND (reference sequence). The CDR3 runs to 13 residues. As DNA, the CDR3 is TGTGCCAGTAAAAGCGGTGGGGGAGGGCCCCAGCATTTT. Its protein product is CASKSGGGGPQHF. Drawing the rest from reference TRBV19 and TRBJ1-5, the complete variable domain is DGGITQSPKYLFRKEGQNVTLSCEQNLNHDAMYWYRQDPGQGLRLIYYSQIVNDFQKGDIAEGYSVSREKKESFPLTVTSAQKNPTAFYLCASKSGGGGPQHFGDGTRLSIL.

The rearrangement links TRBV29-1 to TRBJ1-1, with D maybe TRBD1 (6 bases). V lost 7 bases to trimming and J lost 1 base, with 10 bases between them. Germline loops: CDR1 SQVTM, CDR2 ANQGSEA. CDR3 size: 12 residues. CDR3 coding DNA: TGCAGCGCCTCGACAGGGAACACTGAAGCTTTCTTT. Residues: CSASTGNTEAFF.

The rearrangement links TRBV6-2 or TRBV6-3 to TRBJ2-2; D is uncertain. The CDR3 is 14 amino acids. The germline gives CDR1 MNHEY, CDR2 SVGEGT. V shed 1 base and J shed 7 bases, with 10 bases lying between them. CDR3 amino acids: CASSYLVSGGELFF. CDR3 DNA sequence: TGTGCCAGCAGTTACTTAGTGTCGGGCGGGGAGCTGTTTTTT.

The V gene is TRBV6-2 or TRBV6-3, the J gene TRBJ2-7, with 7 bases matching TRBD2. Germline trimming cut 6 bases from V and 4 bases from J; bases unmatched to any gene: 9. The CDR3 extends over 14 amino acids. The germline V gene has CDR1 MNHEY and CDR2 SVGEGT. CDR3 amino acids: CASSPNVGGYEQYF. CDR3 coding DNA: TGTGCCAGCAGCCCGAATGTCGGGGGGTACGAGCAGTACTTC.

The chain is built from TRBV28 and TRBJ2-6; TRBD1 is a possible D gene (6 bases). This CDR3 spans 18 amino acids. V was clipped by 4 bases and J by 0 bases, with 16 bases between them. CDR1 is MDHEN, CDR2 SYDVKM, per germline. CDR3 coding DNA: TGTGCCAGCAGTTCTGCCGGGACATGGGTCTCTGGGGCCAACGTCCTGACTTTC. As protein: CASSSAGTWVSGANVLTF.

This clone showed up just once. The chain employs TRBV6-5 and TRBJ2-1; 7 bases line up with TRBD2. This CDR3 is 15 amino acids long. V was clipped by 5 bases and J by 4 bases; unmatched bases: 8. Germline V gene data show CDR1 as MNHEY and CDR2 as SVGAGI. CDR3 nucleotides: TGTGCCAGCAGTCGGACCGGGACTACGTACAATGAGCAGTTCTTC. Translated: CASSRTGTTYNEQFF.

This clone has just a few counts. CDR3 coding DNA: TGTGCCAGCAGCCAAGATTCCGGCAGGGCGTCACCCCTCCACTTT. Protein product: CASSQDSGRASPLHF. The chain combines TRBV4-2 with TRBJ1-6; D is possibly TRBD1 (5 bases). There are 15 residues in the CDR3. Trimming shortened V by 0 bases and J by 10 bases, and 13 bases separated the two germline ends. Per the germline V gene, CDR1 is LGHNA and CDR2 is YNFKEQ.

This clone has a single count. The rearrangement links TRBV28 to TRBJ2-1; 8 nucleotides match TRBD2. Trimming at V came to 11 bases and at J to 10 bases, leaving 13 bases not matched to a gene. CDR3 size: 13 residues. CDR1 and CDR2 from the germline V gene are MDHEN and SYDVKM. The CDR3 bases are TGTGCCTTCCCGGGAGGGGGAGCCGAGGAGCAGTTCTTC. Its translation: CAFPGGGAEEQFF.

This clone was seen a handful of times. The chain recombines TRBV12-5 with TRBJ2-1; possibly TRBD2 for D (6 bases). The V end was cut by 5 bases, the J end by 4 bases, with 12 bases between. The CDR3 spans 14 residues. Germline CDR1 reads LGHNT; CDR2 reads FRNRAP. This CDR3 is CASGPGGSYNEQFF. The CDR3, as DNA: TGTGCTAGTGGTCCCGGGGGTTCGTACAATGAGCAGTTCTTC. The full variable domain, with the rest looked up from reference TRBV12-5 and TRBJ2-1, is DARVTQTPRHKVTEMGQEVTMRCQPILGHNTVFWYRQTMMQGLELLAYFRNRAPLDDSGMPKDRFSAEMPDATLATLKIQPSEPRDSAVYFCASGPGGSYNEQFFGPGTRLTVL.

This chain connects TRBV5-1 to TRBJ2-7; 11 nucleotides line up with TRBD1. Looked up from germline, CDR1 is SGHRS and CDR2 is YFSETQ. The CDR3 is 18 amino acids. V gave up 1 base and J gave up 0 bases; unmatched junction bases: 9. CDR3 nucleotide sequence: TGCGCCAGCAGCTTGACCGGGACAGGGGGTGGCAGCTCCTACGAGCAGTACTTC. It encodes CASSLTGTGGGSSYEQYF.

This clone was observed a handful of times. This rearrangement joins TRBV11-2 to TRBJ1-6, with 7 bases lining up with TRBD1. Germline-derived CDR1 and CDR2 are SGHAT and FQNNGV. The V segment lost 2 bases and the J segment 9 bases; nucleotides outside the gene matches: 7. The CDR3 is 15 residues long. This CDR3 reads CASSLRAGGSSPLHF. DNA of the CDR3: TGTGCCAGCAGCTTAAGGGCAGGGGGAAGTTCACCCCTCCACTTT.

This clone was seen just once. The chain links TRBV7-2 to TRBJ2-2; no reliable D call. From germline, CDR1 is SGHTA and CDR2 FQGNSA. V was trimmed by 5 bases and J by 5 bases, leaving 9 bases between them. CDR3 length: 13 residues. The CDR3, as DNA: TGTGCCAGCAGCCAAGACTGGACCGGGGAGCTGTTTTTT. Its protein is CASSQDWTGELFF.

This clone was observed a few times. The chain joins TRBV4-1 to TRBJ1-1; possibly TRBD1 for D (5 bases). Germline V gives CDR1 MGHRA, CDR2 YSYEKL. The CDR3 runs 15 residues. The V gene lost 3 bases and the J gene lost 1 base, with 12 bases spanning the gap. Written as DNA, the CDR3 is TGCGCCAGCAGCCATCCCCAAGGGGAGAACACTGAAGCTTTCTTT. Amino acid sequence: CASSHPQGENTEAFF.

The rearrangement links TRBV4-2 to TRBJ2-1; 7 bases are a match to TRBD1. J gave up 5 bases and V 1 base, and 5 bases lay outside the gene matches. From germline, CDR1 is LGHNA and CDR2 YNFKEQ. This CDR3 has 15 amino acids. The CDR3 loop reads CASSQVGDRDNEQFF. CDR3 coding DNA: TGTGCCAGCAGCCAAGTCGGGGACAGAGACAATGAGCAGTTCTTC.

This chain joins TRBV9 and TRBJ1-6; D gene uncertain. The CDR3 contains 15 residues. Looked up from germline, CDR1 is SGDLS and CDR2 is YYNGEE. Trimming stripped 0 bases from V and 5 bases from J, with 9 bases between. The CDR3 DNA reads TGTGCCAGCAGCGTAGGAGGCGGAAATAATTCACCCCTCCACTTT. Its protein is CASSVGGGNNSPLHF.

The CDR3 DNA is TGCGCCAGCAGCGTTGAAGCGGGGGCGAACACCGGGGAGCTGTTTTTT. This gives the protein CASSVEAGANTGELFF. The chain links TRBV5-1 to TRBJ2-2; 8 positions match TRBD2. Germline CDR1 reads SGHRS; CDR2 reads YFSETQ. With 4 bases clipped from V and 0 bases from J, the junction kept 5 bases outside the gene matches. The CDR3 totals 16 residues.

This clone has more than one count but fewer than ten. The chain employs TRBV27 and TRBJ1-1; 8 bases agree with TRBD1. The ends lost 5 bases at V and 11 bases at J; junction bases unmatched: 13. CDR3 size: 14 residues. Germline assignment: CDR1 MNHEY and CDR2 SMNVEV (reference sequence). CDR3 bases: TGTGCCAGCAGTCCGCGGACAGGGTCGGCTGTCGCTTTCTTT. It is translated as CASSPRTGSAVAFF.

V gene TRBV19 combines with J gene TRBJ1-5; 7 bases are shared with TRBD1. Germline lookup yields CDR1 LNHDA and CDR2 SQIVND (reference sequence). CDR3 length: 13 residues. V shed 6 bases and J 6 bases; nucleotides not matched to a gene: 5. DNA of the CDR3: TGTGCCAGTAGCCGACAGGGCGGTCAGCCCCAGCATTTT. This encodes CASSRQGGQPQHF.

The rearrangement uses TRBV2 and TRBJ1-6; perhaps TRBD1 as D (6 bases). From germline, CDR1 is SNHLY and CDR2 FYNNEI. The V end was cut by 6 bases, the J end by 10 bases, with 16 bases between. The CDR3 has 14 amino acids. The CDR3 nucleotides are TGTGCCAGCAGGTTAACAGGGACGGGATCACCCCTCCACTTT. It encodes CASRLTGTGSPLHF. The full variable domain, completed using reference TRBV2 and TRBJ1-6, is EPEVTQTPSHQVTQMGQEVILRCVPISNHLYFYWYRQILGQKVEFLVSFYNNEISEKSEIFDDQFSVERPDGSNFTLKIRSTKLEDSAMYFCASRLTGTGSPLHFGNGTRLTVT.

The chain couples TRBV5-3 to TRBJ1-6; TRBD1 matches 7 bases. TRBV5-3 is treated as an ORF (open reading frame) with a function not yet certain. With 1 base clipped from V and 0 bases from J, the junction kept 10 bases outside the gene matches. This CDR3 is built from 19 residues. CDR3 bases: TGTGCCAGAAGCTTGTCCACGGGACAGCTCAGCTCCTATAATTCACCCCTCCACTTT. Protein sequence: CARSLSTGQLSSYNSPLHF.

This chain links TRBV7-2 with TRBJ1-3, with 7 nucleotides matching TRBD1. The germline V gene has CDR1 SGHTA and CDR2 FQGNSA. Trimming at V came to 8 bases and at J to 2 bases, leaving 9 bases not matched to a gene. The CDR3 extends over 15 amino acids. CDR3 nucleotides: TGTGCCAGCGGGGGCAGACAGGGCGCTGGAAACACCATATATTTT. The encoded protein is CASGGRQGAGNTIYF.

The CDR3 is CAISDHGSLTRATEAFF. In DNA form, the CDR3 reads TGTGCCATCAGTGACCATGGGTCCTTAACTAGGGCCACTGAAGCTTTCTTT. The chain combines TRBV10-3 with TRBJ1-1; D gene uncertain. The germline CDR1 and CDR2 sequences are ENHRY and SYGVKD. The CDR3 loop spans 17 amino acids. Trimming pared 3 bases from V and 4 bases from J, leaving 21 bases between.

The gene calls are TRBV5-1 and TRBJ1-2, with D possibly being TRBD1 (6 bases). The germline V and J ends were trimmed by 4 bases and 8 bases, with 15 bases remaining between them. Germline loops: CDR1 SGHRS, CDR2 YFSETQ. The CDR3 length is 13 residues. This chain's CDR3 is CASSPGGRGGYTF. DNA of the CDR3: TGCGCCAGCAGCCCCGGCGGCAGGGGAGGCTACACCTTC.

This clone was observed a single time. V gene TRBV15 combines with J gene TRBJ1-5, with a tentative D call TRBD1 (5 bases). The CDR3 covers 16 residues. The germline V gene encodes CDR1 LNHNV and CDR2 YYDKDF (reference sequence). Trimming pared 1 base from V and 1 base from J, leaving 11 bases between. The chain's CDR3 is CATSRAGRASNQPQHF. The CDR3 DNA sequence: TGTGCCACCAGCAGAGCCGGCAGGGCCAGCAATCAGCCCCAGCATTTT.

This chain connects TRBV2 to TRBJ2-6; 9 bases agree with TRBD1. There are 18 residues in the CDR3. The trim removed 5 bases at V and 1 base at J, leaving 9 bases unmatched. Germline V lookup: CDR1 SNHLY, CDR2 FYNNEI. CDR3 bases: TGTGCCAGCAGTTTCCCCGGGACAGGGTTGTCTGGGGCCAACGTCCTGACTTTC. The encoded protein is CASSFPGTGLSGANVLTF.

This clone appeared once. In DNA form, the CDR3 reads TGTGCCAGCAGTTTACTGAACATGAACACTGAAGCTTTCTTT. Its protein product is CASSLLNMNTEAFF. The V gene is TRBV27, the J gene TRBJ1-1, with unresolved D. With 2 bases removed from V and 0 bases from J, the gap between germline ends came to 7 bases. CDR1 and CDR2 (germline): MNHEY, SMNVEV (reference sequence). The CDR3 spans 14 residues.